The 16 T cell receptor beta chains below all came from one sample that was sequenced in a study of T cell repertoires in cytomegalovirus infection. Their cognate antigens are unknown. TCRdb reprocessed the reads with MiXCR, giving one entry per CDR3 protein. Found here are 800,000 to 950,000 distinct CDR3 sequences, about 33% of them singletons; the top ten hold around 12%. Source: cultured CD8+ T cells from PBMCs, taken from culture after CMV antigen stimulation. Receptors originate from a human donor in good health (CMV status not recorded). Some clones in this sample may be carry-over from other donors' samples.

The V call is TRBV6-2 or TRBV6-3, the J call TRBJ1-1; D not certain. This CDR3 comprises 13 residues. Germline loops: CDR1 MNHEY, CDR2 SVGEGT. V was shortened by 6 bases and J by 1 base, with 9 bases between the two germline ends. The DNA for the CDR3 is TGTGCCAGCAGACGACGAGAGAACACTGAAGCTTTCTTT. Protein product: CASRRRENTEAFF.

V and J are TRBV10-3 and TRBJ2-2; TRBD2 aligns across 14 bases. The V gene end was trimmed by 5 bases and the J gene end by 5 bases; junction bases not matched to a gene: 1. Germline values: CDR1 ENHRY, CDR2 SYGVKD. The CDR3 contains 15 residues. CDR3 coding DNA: TGTGCCATCAGTCGACTAGCGGGGGGGACCGGGGAGCTGTTTTTT. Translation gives CAISRLAGGTGELFF.

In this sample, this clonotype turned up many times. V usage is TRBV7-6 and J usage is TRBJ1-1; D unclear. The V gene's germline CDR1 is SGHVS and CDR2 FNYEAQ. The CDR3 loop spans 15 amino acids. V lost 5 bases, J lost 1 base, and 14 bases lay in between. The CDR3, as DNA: TGTGCCAGCAGCCCGTATCCTCGACAGAACACTGAAGCTTTCTTT. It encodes CASSPYPRQNTEAFF. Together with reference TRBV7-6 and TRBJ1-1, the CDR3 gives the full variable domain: GAGVSQSPRYKVTKRGQDVALRCDPISGHVSLYWYRQALGQGPEFLTYFNYEAQQDKSGLPNDRFSAERPEGSISTLTIQRTEQRDSAMYRCASSPYPRQNTEAFFGQGTRLTVV.

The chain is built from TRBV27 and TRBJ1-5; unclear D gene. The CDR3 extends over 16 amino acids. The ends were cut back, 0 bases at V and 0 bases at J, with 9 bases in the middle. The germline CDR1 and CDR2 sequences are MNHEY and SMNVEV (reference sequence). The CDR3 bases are TGTGCCAGCAGTTTATCATACGGAAATAGCAATCAGCCCCAGCATTTT. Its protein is CASSLSYGNSNQPQHF.

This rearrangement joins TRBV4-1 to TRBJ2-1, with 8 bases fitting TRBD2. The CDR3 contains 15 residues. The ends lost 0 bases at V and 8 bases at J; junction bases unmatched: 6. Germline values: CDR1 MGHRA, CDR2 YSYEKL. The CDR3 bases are TGCGCCAGCAGCCAAGACTCGGGGGGGTCGGATGAGCAGTTCTTC. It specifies CASSQDSGGSDEQFF.

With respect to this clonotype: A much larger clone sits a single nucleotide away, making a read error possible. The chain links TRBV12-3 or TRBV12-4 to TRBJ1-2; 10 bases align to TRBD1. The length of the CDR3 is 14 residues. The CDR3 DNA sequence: TGTGTCAGCAGAACCGGGACAGGGGACTATGGCTACACCTTC. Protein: CVSRTGTGDYGYTF.

The DNA for the CDR3 is TGTGCCAGCAGCTTAGTTGAGGGGGCGCGGACTGAAGCTTTCTTT. It translates to CASSLVEGARTEAFF. The chain has TRBV11-2 and TRBJ1-1; 7 bases match TRBD1. This CDR3 is 15 amino acids long. Germline CDR1 reads SGHAT; CDR2 reads FQNNGV. Trimming removed 1 base from V and 5 bases from J; junction bases left unmatched: 7.

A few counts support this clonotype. The CDR3 DNA reads TGTGCTAGTGGTTTGGTACTGGAAGGTCCGGGTAGTAATGAAAAACTGTTTTTT. It yields the protein CASGLVLEGPGSNEKLFF. The chain couples TRBV12-5 to TRBJ1-4; unclear D gene. Trimming removed 0 bases from V and 4 bases from J, with 18 bases in between. The CDR3 has 18 amino acids. The germline CDR1 and CDR2 sequences are LGHNT and FRNRAP.

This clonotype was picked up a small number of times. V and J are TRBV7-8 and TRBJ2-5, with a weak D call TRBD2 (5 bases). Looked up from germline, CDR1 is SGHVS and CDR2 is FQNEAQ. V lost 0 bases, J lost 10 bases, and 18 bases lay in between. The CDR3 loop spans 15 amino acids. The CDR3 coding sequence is TGTGCCAGCAGCTTAGCGCTCCTACTAGATGCAGACCAGTACTTC. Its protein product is CASSLALLLDADQYF.

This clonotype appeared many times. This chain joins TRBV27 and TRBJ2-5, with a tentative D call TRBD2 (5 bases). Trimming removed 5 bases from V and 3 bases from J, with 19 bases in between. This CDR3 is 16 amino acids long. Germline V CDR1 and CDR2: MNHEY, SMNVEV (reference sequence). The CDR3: CASSSRRTTAKETQYF. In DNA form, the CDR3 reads TGTGCCAGCAGTAGCCGGAGGACGACGGCTAAAGAGACCCAGTACTTC.

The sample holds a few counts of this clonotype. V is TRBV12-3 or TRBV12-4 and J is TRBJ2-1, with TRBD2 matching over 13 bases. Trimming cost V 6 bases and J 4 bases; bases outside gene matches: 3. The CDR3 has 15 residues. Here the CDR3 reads CASSMTSGGYNEQFF. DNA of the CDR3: TGTGCCAGCAGCATGACTAGCGGGGGGTACAATGAGCAGTTCTTC.

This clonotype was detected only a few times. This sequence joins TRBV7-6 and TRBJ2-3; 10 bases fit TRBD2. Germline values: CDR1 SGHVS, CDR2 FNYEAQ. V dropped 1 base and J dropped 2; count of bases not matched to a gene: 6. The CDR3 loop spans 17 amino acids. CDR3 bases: TGTGCCAGCAGCTTAGAAGCGGGGGGGCTTGACACAGATACGCAGTATTTT. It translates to CASSLEAGGLDTDTQYF.

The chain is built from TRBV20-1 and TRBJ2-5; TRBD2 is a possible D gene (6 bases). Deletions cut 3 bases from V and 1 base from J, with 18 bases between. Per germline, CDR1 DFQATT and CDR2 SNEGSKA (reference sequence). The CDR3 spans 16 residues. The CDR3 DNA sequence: TGCAGTGCTAGGGATTTTCAAGGAGGGGTCCAAGAGACCCAGTACTTC. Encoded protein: CSARDFQGGVQETQYF.

The CDR3 DNA reads TGTGCCAGCAGCTTACTGTCGGACGGGACGAACACTGAAGCTTTCTTT. This codes for CASSLLSDGTNTEAFF. This chain uses TRBV7-9 with TRBJ1-1, with D perhaps matching TRBD1 (5 bases). The germline CDR1 and CDR2 sequences are SEHNR and FQNEAQ (reference sequence). This CDR3 region has 16 residues. Trimming took 2 bases from V and 1 from J, leaving 14 bases between them. The full variable domain, its missing parts supplied by reference TRBV7-9 and TRBJ1-1, is DTGVSQNPRHKITKRGQNVTFRCDPISEHNRLYWYRQTLGQGPEFLTYFQNEAQLEKSRLLSDRFSAERPKGSFSTLEIQRTEQGDSAMYLCASSLLSDGTNTEAFFGQGTRLTVV.

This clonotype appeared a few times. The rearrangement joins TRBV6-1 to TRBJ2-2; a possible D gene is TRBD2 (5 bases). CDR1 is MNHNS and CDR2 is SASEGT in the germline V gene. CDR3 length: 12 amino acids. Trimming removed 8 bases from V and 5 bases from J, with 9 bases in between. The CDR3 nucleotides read TGTGCCAGCCTGACGGGGACCGGGGAGCTGTTTTTT. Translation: CASLTGTGELFF.

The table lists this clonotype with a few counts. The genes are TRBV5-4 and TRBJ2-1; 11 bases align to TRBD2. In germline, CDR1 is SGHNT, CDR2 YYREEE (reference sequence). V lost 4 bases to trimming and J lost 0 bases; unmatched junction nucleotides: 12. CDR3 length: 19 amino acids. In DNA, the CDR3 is TGTGCCAGCAGCGATCGACTAGCGGGGCCCTTGAGCTCCTACAATGAGCAGTTCTTC. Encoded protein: CASSDRLAGPLSSYNEQFF. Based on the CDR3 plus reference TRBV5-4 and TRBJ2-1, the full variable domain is ETGVTQSPTHLIKTRGQQVTLRCSSQSGHNTVSWYQQALGQGPQFIFQYYREEENGRGNFPPRFSGLQFPNYSSELNVNALELDDSALYLCASSDRLAGPLSSYNEQFFGPGTRLTVL.